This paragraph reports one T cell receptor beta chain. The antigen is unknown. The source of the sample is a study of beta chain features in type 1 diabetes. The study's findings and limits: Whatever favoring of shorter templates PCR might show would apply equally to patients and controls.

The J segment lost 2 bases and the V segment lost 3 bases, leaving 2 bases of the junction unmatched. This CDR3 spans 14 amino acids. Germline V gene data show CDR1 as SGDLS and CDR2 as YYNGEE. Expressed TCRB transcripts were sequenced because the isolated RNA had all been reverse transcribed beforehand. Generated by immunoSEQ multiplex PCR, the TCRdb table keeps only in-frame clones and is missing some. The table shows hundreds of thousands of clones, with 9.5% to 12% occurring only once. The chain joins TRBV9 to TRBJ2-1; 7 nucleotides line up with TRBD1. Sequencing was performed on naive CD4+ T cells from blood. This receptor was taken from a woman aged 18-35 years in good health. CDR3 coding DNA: TGTGCCAGCAGCGCACAGGGGACCTACAATGAGCAGTTCTTC. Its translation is CASSAQGTYNEQFF.